The source of this T cell receptor beta chain is a study of human thymus T cells. Study conclusions and caveats: An apparent bias in V and J gene usage was seen in thymic and blood repertoires. Related research reported highly overlapping thymic repertoires among unrelated individuals.

Here immunoSEQ multiplex PCR was the method, and the copy in TCRdb shows in-frame clones only, minus some. The data show tens of thousands of clones, about 95% seen once. Resections from corrective heart surgery provided thymus tissue. Healthy Finnish infants undergoing corrective surgery for congenital heart defects provided the donor material. Unmatched junction bases numbered 10, after V lost 7 bases and J lost 10 bases. The CDR3 contains 13 residues. Germline loops: CDR1 MDHEN, CDR2 SYDVKM. Of note for this clone: Its antigen is currently unknown.

The specimen was thymus tissue. The clonotype was recovered from a girl in the first two years of life with a congenital heart defect but otherwise immunologically healthy. This chain uses TRBV28 with TRBJ2-1; TRBD1 agrees at 7 bases. The CDR3 DNA is TGTGCCAGCACCGAGACAGGGCTGGTGGAGCAGTTCTTC. Residues: CASTETGLVEQFF.